The source of this T cell receptor (beta chain) is a study of TIL therapy for anti-PD-1-resistant metastatic lung cancer. Study background: Tumor harvest preceded PD-1/PD-L1 blockade, followed by nivolumab treatment.

The libraries were made with immunoSEQ v3. Only in-frame clones appear in the TCRdb table, and some are missing; sequencing was by immunoSEQ multiplex PCR. The sample has around 15,000 clones, around 70% seen once. This sample's time point: pre-treatment sample, taken before nivolumab and TIL therapy. Germline loops: CDR1 MGHRA, CDR2 YSYEKL. V lost 0 bases and J 12 bases, leaving 13 bases between the germline ends. The CDR3 totals 13 residues. The sequencing here drew on blood, taken at baseline. The clonotype originates from a person aged 25-85 years with non-small cell lung cancer. V usage is TRBV4-1 and J usage is TRBJ2-3, with D maybe TRBD2 (6 bases). DNA of the CDR3: TGCGCCAGCAGCCAAGATCGGGGGACCAAACAGTATTTT. Translating it yields CASSQDRGTKQYF.